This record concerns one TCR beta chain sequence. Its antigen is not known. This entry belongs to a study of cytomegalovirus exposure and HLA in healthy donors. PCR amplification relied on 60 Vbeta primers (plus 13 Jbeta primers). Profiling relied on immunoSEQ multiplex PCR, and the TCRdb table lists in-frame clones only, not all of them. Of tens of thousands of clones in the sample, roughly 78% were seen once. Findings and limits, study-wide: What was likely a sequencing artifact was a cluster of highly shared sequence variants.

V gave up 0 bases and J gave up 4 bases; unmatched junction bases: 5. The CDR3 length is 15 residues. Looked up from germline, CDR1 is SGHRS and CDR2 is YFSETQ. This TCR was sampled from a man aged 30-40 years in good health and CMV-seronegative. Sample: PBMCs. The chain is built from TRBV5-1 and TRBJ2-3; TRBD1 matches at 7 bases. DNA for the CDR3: TGCGCCAGCAGCTTGGGAGGGGGCGGGTCAGATACGCAGTATTTT. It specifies CASSLGGGGSDTQYF.